The 25 T cell receptor beta chains reported below all come from one sample, sequenced in a study of blood T cell repertoires in COVID-19. Sequencing was performed with immunoSEQ multiplex PCR; in TCRdb, only in-frame clones are kept and a portion is missing. Among around 200,000 clones listed, about 81% were seen once. The specimen sequenced was PBMCs or T cells enriched from blood (not recorded which). All receptors come from a man aged 35-49 years who had recovered from COVID-19.

The chain uses TRBV3-1 (or the pseudogene TRBV3-2) and TRBJ1-2; D gene uncertain. Germline CDR1 and CDR2: LGHDT and YNNKEL (reference sequence). The V end lost 4 bases, the J end lost 4 bases, and 10 bases lay between the germline ends. The CDR3 sequence is 13 residues long. For the CDR3, the DNA is TGTGCCAGCAGCCCCGACGGACTCTATGGCTACACCTTC. It yields the protein CASSPDGLYGYTF.

V usage is TRBV19 and J usage is TRBJ1-5; D unclear. Trimming took off 4 bases at V and 12 bases at J, with 4 bases between the two ends. The CDR3 contains 9 residues. Germline CDR1 LNHDA, CDR2 SQIVND (reference sequence). CDR3 loop: CASSTLQHF. CDR3 coding DNA: TGTGCCAGTAGTACCCTCCAGCATTTT.

The rearrangement uses TRBV2 and TRBJ1-2, with 8 bases aligning to TRBD1. Germline loops: CDR1 SNHLY, CDR2 FYNNEI. The CDR3 is made up of 12 amino acids. V shed 11 bases and J 7 bases; nucleotides not matched to a gene: 9. The CDR3 region has the DNA TGTGCCCGTAGGACAGGGCTGGCTGGCTACACCTTC. Its protein is CARRTGLAGYTF.

The chain recombines TRBV2 with TRBJ2-5, with 7 positions matching TRBD2. Per germline, CDR1 SNHLY and CDR2 FYNNEI. V shed 6 bases and J 3 bases; nucleotides not matched to a gene: 10. The CDR3 totals 15 residues. The CDR3 protein is CASSGWDYGEETQYF. The CDR3 DNA reads as TGTGCCAGCAGCGGGTGGGACTACGGGGAAGAGACCCAGTACTTC.

The chain links TRBV7-8 to TRBJ2-6; D remains ambiguous. Trimming left V 2 bases short and J 3 bases short, with 5 bases between. Germline CDR1 is SGHVS and CDR2 is FQNEAQ. The CDR3 length is 14 residues. This chain's CDR3 is CASSLISGANVLTF. For the CDR3, the DNA is TGTGCCAGCAGCTTAATTAGTGGGGCCAACGTCCTGACTTTC.

A single count supports this clone. This chain's CDR3 is CASSLGGIGLYNEQFF. The CDR3 DNA sequence: TGTGCCAGCAGTTTGGGCGGGATTGGGCTATACAATGAGCAGTTCTTC. The rearrangement links TRBV28 to TRBJ2-1; weak D call: TRBD2 (6 bases). The CDR3 runs to 16 residues. Germline assignment: CDR1 MDHEN and CDR2 SYDVKM. Trimming took off 3 bases at V and 4 bases at J, with 16 bases between the two ends.

The V and J genes are TRBV7-2 and TRBJ1-5; D is unclear. The germline V gene has CDR1 SGHTA and CDR2 FQGNSA. Trimming removed 8 bases from V and 8 bases from J, with 16 bases in between. This CDR3 region has 13 residues. The CDR3 sequence: CASRGASREPQHF. CDR3 DNA: TGTGCCAGCCGGGGAGCGAGTCGTGAGCCCCAGCATTTT.

On this clone itself: An end of the junction does not agree with germline; a read error may underlie this. This chain links TRBV2 with TRBJ2-3, with a tentative D call TRBD2 (6 bases). The CDR3 runs to 15 residues. Germline lookup yields CDR1 SNHLY and CDR2 FYNNEI. CDR3 region: CASSPMGSGTDTQYF. CDR3 coding DNA: TGTGCCAGCAGTCCCATGGGTAGCGGCACAGATACACAGTATTTT.

This clone showed up just a few times. The chain recombines TRBV3-1 (or the pseudogene TRBV3-2) with TRBJ2-7; D not resolved. Germline V gene data show CDR1 as LGHDT and CDR2 as YNNKEL (reference sequence). Trimming took 5 bases from V and 7 from J, leaving 9 bases between them. This CDR3 is built from 11 residues. CDR3 in amino acids: CASSSLWEQYF. The CDR3 DNA reads TGTGCCAGCAGCTCACTGTGGGAGCAGTACTTC.

This clone was detected only once. The V gene is TRBV18, the J gene TRBJ1-2; D gene unclear. The CDR3 covers 13 residues. The V end was cut by 6 bases, the J end by 6 bases, with 14 bases between. Per germline, CDR1 KGHSH and CDR2 LQKENI. The CDR3 region has the DNA TGTGCCAGCTCCTCCCGAGAGGTTGATGGCTACACCTTC. This translates into CASSSREVDGYTF.

The J gene is TRBJ2-3, the V gene TRBV14; 7 nucleotides line up with TRBD2. Germline V gives CDR1 SGHDN, CDR2 FVKESK. V lost 5 bases, J lost 4 bases, and 12 bases stayed unmatched. The CDR3 has 16 amino acids. The CDR3 bases are TGTGCCAGCAGCTGGACCGCTTCGGGAGGAGCAGATACGCAGTATTTT. The encoded protein is CASSWTASGGADTQYF. Together with reference TRBV14 and TRBJ2-3, the CDR3 gives the full variable domain: EAGVTQFPSHSVIEKGQTVTLRCDPISGHDNLYWYRRVMGKEIKFLLHFVKESKQDESGMPNNRFLAERTGGTYSTLKVQPAELEDSGVYFCASSWTASGGADTQYFGPGTRLTVL.

The chain has TRBV5-1 and TRBJ1-2; 8 bases align to TRBD1. The ends lost 4 bases at V and 5 bases at J; junction bases unmatched: 7. Germline V gene sequence: CDR1 SGHRS, CDR2 YFSETQ. The length of the CDR3 is 14 residues. The CDR3 DNA is TGCGCCAGCAGCCCGGGGGACAGGAAATATGGCTACACCTTC. It yields the protein CASSPGDRKYGYTF.

This clone was recorded a few times. The chain employs TRBV4-2 and TRBJ2-3, with D tentatively TRBD2 (5 bases). The CDR3 length is 13 residues. Germline V CDR1 and CDR2: LGHNA, YNFKEQ. The V end was cut by 0 bases, the J end by 9 bases, with 10 bases between. CDR3 loop: CASSQDLTRTQYF. The CDR3 region has the DNA TGTGCCAGCAGCCAAGATCTAACTAGGACGCAGTATTTT.

V and J are TRBV29-1 and TRBJ2-1, with D possibly being TRBD2 (6 bases). Per the germline V gene, CDR1 is SQVTM and CDR2 is ANQGSEA. The CDR3 has 13 residues. V was shortened by 4 bases and J by 4 bases, with 11 bases between the two germline ends. The CDR3 spells CSVGGKVYNEQFF. CDR3 nucleotides: TGCAGCGTTGGCGGGAAGGTTTACAATGAGCAGTTCTTC.

This clone came up a few times. The rearrangement joins TRBV2 to TRBJ1-5; D possibly corresponds to TRBD1 (6 bases). The germline gives CDR1 SNHLY, CDR2 FYNNEI. V lost 7 bases and J 3 bases, leaving 13 bases between the germline ends. CDR3 length: 14 amino acids. CDR3 sequence reads: CASNREGNNQPQHF. CDR3 DNA: TGTGCCAGCAACAGGGAGGGCAACAATCAGCCCCAGCATTTT.

V usage is TRBV2 and J usage is TRBJ1-2; D ambiguous. Looked up from germline, CDR1 is SNHLY and CDR2 is FYNNEI. The V and J ends lost 6 bases and 1 base respectively, with 12 bases between them. This CDR3 is built from 14 residues. Here the CDR3 DNA reads TGTGCCAGCAGCGTTGACAAAAATAACTATGGCTACACCTTC. Protein product: CASSVDKNNYGYTF.

V gene TRBV4-1 combines with J gene TRBJ1-3; 7 nucleotides match TRBD1. CDR3 length equals 18 residues. Per the germline V gene, CDR1 is MGHRA and CDR2 is YSYEKL. J gave up 0 bases and V 5 bases, and 13 bases lay outside the gene matches. The CDR3 loop reads CASSKGVFRGISGNTIYF. The CDR3 DNA sequence: TGCGCCAGCAGCAAGGGAGTCTTCAGGGGGATCTCTGGAAACACCATATATTTT.

This clone was seen a few times. This chain connects TRBV5-4 to TRBJ2-7, with D perhaps TRBD1 (6 bases). The CDR3 contains 17 residues. Germline V gene data show CDR1 as SGHNT and CDR2 as YYREEE (reference sequence). The germline V and J ends were trimmed by 4 bases and 3 bases, with 23 bases remaining between them. CDR3 amino acids: CASSLFGVGQTIYEQYF. DNA for the CDR3: TGTGCCAGCAGCCTTTTTGGGGTAGGACAGACGATCTACGAGCAGTACTTC.

The chain joins TRBV5-4 to TRBJ1-4; D not resolved. Trimming removed 0 bases from V and 3 bases from J, with 9 bases in between. Germline V CDR1 and CDR2: SGHNT, YYREEE (reference sequence). The CDR3 spans 15 residues. The CDR3 coding sequence is TGTGCCAGCAGCTTGGCATTCGGGGCTAATGAAAAACTGTTTTTT. This sequence encodes CASSLAFGANEKLFF.

Comments on this clone: Other DNA sequences in this sample translate to the same CDR3. The V gene is TRBV3-1 (or the pseudogene TRBV3-2), the J gene TRBJ1-1; perhaps TRBD1 as D (5 bases). The CDR3 runs 14 residues. CDR1 is LGHDT, CDR2 YNNKEL, per germline (reference sequence). Trimming removed 2 bases at V and 5 bases at J, with 12 bases between. The CDR3 here is CASSQRGGGTEAFF. As DNA, the CDR3 is TGTGCCAGCAGCCAACGGGGGGGAGGAACTGAAGCTTTCTTT.

V usage is TRBV19 and J usage is TRBJ1-1, with a weak D call TRBD1 (6 bases). Germline loops: CDR1 LNHDA, CDR2 SQIVND (reference sequence). The V gene lost 1 base and the J gene lost 0 bases, with 9 bases spanning the gap. The length of the CDR3 is 15 residues. The CDR3 DNA sequence: TGTGCCAGTAGTATAGTGGGACAATTGAACACTGAAGCTTTCTTT. Translating it yields CASSIVGQLNTEAFF.

The V call is TRBV5-1, the J call TRBJ2-1; no firm D call. The germline gives CDR1 SGHRS, CDR2 YFSETQ. Trimming removed 0 bases at V and 2 bases at J, with 9 bases between. This CDR3 is built from 15 residues. The CDR3 here is CASSLAVPTYNEQFF. The CDR3 DNA sequence: TGCGCCAGCAGCTTGGCCGTCCCTACCTACAATGAGCAGTTCTTC. The full variable domain, with the rest looked up from reference TRBV5-1 and TRBJ2-1, is KAGVTQTPRYLIKTRGQQVTLSCSPISGHRSVSWYQQTPGQGLQFLFEYFSETQRNKGNFPGRFSGRQFSNSRSEMNVSTLELGDSALYLCASSLAVPTYNEQFFGPGTRLTVL.

The genes are TRBV30 and TRBJ2-1; D ambiguous. V shed 0 bases and J shed 1 base, with 10 bases lying between them. The CDR3 loop spans 15 amino acids. Germline CDR1 GTSNPN, CDR2 SVGIG (reference sequence). As DNA, the CDR3 is TGTGCCTGGAGTGTAATGGCAGTGTCCTACAATGAGCAGTTCTTC. This encodes CAWSVMAVSYNEQFF. Filled out from reference TRBV30 and TRBJ2-1, the complete variable domain reads SQTIHQWPATLVQPVGSPLSLECTVEGTSNPNLYWYRQAAGRGLQLLFYSVGIGQISSEVPQNLSASRPQDRQFILSSKKLLLSDSGFYLCAWSVMAVSYNEQFFGPGTRLTVL.

This sequence joins TRBV18 and TRBJ1-5; TRBD1 matches 11 bases. With 4 bases clipped from V and 7 bases from J, the junction kept 3 bases outside the gene matches. The CDR3 spans 14 residues. Germline loops: CDR1 KGHSH, CDR2 LQKENI. CDR3 sequence: CASSQGQGVQPQHF. The CDR3 region has the DNA TGTGCCAGCTCACAGGGACAGGGGGTCCAGCCCCAGCATTTT.

As DNA, the CDR3 is TGTGCCAGCAGTGAATGGGCGGAGCAGTTCTTC. This translates into CASSEWAEQFF. This sequence joins TRBV2 and TRBJ2-1; D gene unclear. CDR1 and CDR2 from the germline V gene are SNHLY and FYNNEI. Trimming took 2 bases from V and 10 from J, leaving 6 bases between them. CDR3 length: 11 residues.